The rows below give T cell receptor beta chains drawn from one sample of a study of graft-versus-host responses after intestinal transplantation. No antigen is known for these receptors. This table comes from immunoSEQ multiplex PCR, and its TCRdb copy is limited to in-frame clones, with some not included. The table includes some 110,000 clones, about nine tenths detected once. Sample: unstimulated CD4+ T cells sorted from spleen or lymph node cells, taken before intestinal transplant. The receptors were sampled from a human donor who received an intestinal transplant. The CDR3 runs from the conserved cysteine through the conserved F or W. Each record gives: CDR3 DNA, CDR3 protein, D gene, J gene, clone size, V gene. The D gene is left open where the match is weak. Only some rows state a clone size, as once, few, many or a class for expanded clones.

DNA: TGCGCCAGCAGCTACGGGACAGCCCCTATGGGACTGTTTTTT
CDR3: CASSYGTAPMGLFF
D: TRBD1
J: TRBJ1-4
size: NA
V: TRBV5-1

DNA: TGTGCCAGCTCTCAACAGGGTTCCAAAAACATTCAGTACTTC
CDR3: CASSQQGSKNIQYF
D: NA
J: TRBJ2-4
size: NA
V: TRBV18

DNA: TGCGCCAGCAGCCAAGATAGGCTGCGAGGCCTTTTTTACAATGAGCAGTTCTTC
CDR3: CASSQDRLRGLFYNEQFF
D: NA
J: TRBJ2-1
size: NA
V: TRBV4-1

DNA: TGTGCCAGCAGCTTATTCAGGGGGACCCGCGGCTACACCTTC
CDR3: CASSLFRGTRGYTF
D: TRBD1
J: TRBJ1-2
size: NA
V: TRBV11-2

DNA: TGTGCCAGCAGTTTCGGCAGGGAAAAGACCCAGTACTTC
CDR3: CASSFGREKTQYF
D: NA
J: TRBJ2-5
size: NA
V: TRBV7-2

DNA: TGTGCCAGCAGCGCTAGCACAGATACGCAGTATTTT
CDR3: CASSASTDTQYF
D: NA
J: TRBJ2-3
size: NA
V: TRBV9

DNA: TGCGCCAGCAGTCCGACGGGGGACCTCAGCAATCAGCCCCAGCATTTT
CDR3: CASSPTGDLSNQPQHF
D: NA
J: TRBJ1-5
size: NA
V: TRBV5-1

DNA: TGTGCCAGCAGCTTCGGGGAGAGCTCCTACAATGAGCAGTTCTTC
CDR3: CASSFGESSYNEQFF
D: NA
J: TRBJ2-1
size: NA
V: TRBV7-2

DNA: TGTGCCAGTAGTATTCGTGAGACCCAGTACTTC
CDR3: CASSIRETQYF
D: NA
J: TRBJ2-5
size: NA
V: TRBV19

DNA: TGCGCCAGCAGTGAGTCGACGGCAGGGGTCGGATTGAACACTGAAGCTTTCTTT
CDR3: CASSESTAGVGLNTEAFF
D: NA
J: TRBJ1-1
size: NA
V: TRBV10-1

DNA: TGTGCCAGCAGCGAACGGGGGGCCAGTCAGCCCCAGCATTTT
CDR3: CASSERGASQPQHF
D: NA
J: TRBJ1-5
size: NA
V: TRBV6-5

DNA: TGTGCCAGCAGTTACTCGAAGCGGAGTGAGCAGTTCTTC
CDR3: CASSYSKRSEQFF
D: NA
J: TRBJ2-1
size: NA
V: TRBV6-5

DNA: TGCAGCGCCCGTAGTACTGACTTGAACACCGGGGGGCTGTTTTTT
CDR3: CSARSTDLNTGGLFF
D: NA
J: TRBJ2-2
size: NA
V: TRBV29-1

DNA: TGTGCCAGTAATCTGCTAAACTCTGGGGCCAACGTCCTGACTTTC
CDR3: CASNLLNSGANVLTF
D: NA
J: TRBJ2-6
size: NA
V: TRBV19

DNA: TGTGCCAGCAGTCTATACGGGACAGCGTACGAGCAGTACTTC
CDR3: CASSLYGTAYEQYF
D: TRBD1
J: TRBJ2-7
size: NA
V: TRBV27

DNA: TGTGCCAGCAGCTTAGGTGTAGGAGGGCAGTATTTT
CDR3: CASSLGVGGQYF
D: NA
J: TRBJ2-3
size: NA
V: TRBV7-2

DNA: TGTGCCAGCAGTGAAGCCCTATTTAGCGGGAGGGGGGACAATGAGCAGTTCTTC
CDR3: CASSEALFSGRGDNEQFF
D: TRBD2
J: TRBJ2-1
size: NA
V: TRBV2

DNA: TGTGCCAGCAGCTTATTGGGACAGGGTGGAGACGAGCAGTACTTC
CDR3: CASSLLGQGGDEQYF
D: TRBD1
J: TRBJ2-7
size: NA
V: TRBV7-9

DNA: TGTGCCAGCAGCTTAGGAAATACCGGGACAGGGAGGAATGAGCAGTTCTTC
CDR3: CASSLGNTGTGRNEQFF
D: TRBD1
J: TRBJ2-1
size: NA
V: TRBV7-2

DNA: TGTGCCAGCAGCGTAGACGGGAGCACAGATACGCAGTATTTT
CDR3: CASSVDGSTDTQYF
D: NA
J: TRBJ2-3
size: NA
V: TRBV9

DNA: TGTGCCAGCAGTTTTGCCGGGACAGGGGCCTACGAGCAGTACTTC
CDR3: CASSFAGTGAYEQYF
D: TRBD1
J: TRBJ2-7
size: NA
V: TRBV28

DNA: TGTGCCAGCAGCGTAGACGGGAGGAGCTACGAGCAGTACTTC
CDR3: CASSVDGRSYEQYF
D: TRBD2
J: TRBJ2-7
size: NA
V: TRBV9

DNA: TGTGCCAGCAGCGTGACAGAAAATGAGCAGTTCTTC
CDR3: CASSVTENEQFF
D: NA
J: TRBJ2-1
size: NA
V: TRBV2

DNA: TGTGCCAGCTCAGGGACAGACGATTCACCCCTCCACTTT
CDR3: CASSGTDDSPLHF
D: TRBD1
J: TRBJ1-6
size: once
V: TRBV18

DNA: TGTGCCAGCAGCTTCAGTTTATTGGCGGGAGAAGCCAAAAACATTCAGTACTTC
CDR3: CASSFSLLAGEAKNIQYF
D: TRBD2
J: TRBJ2-4
size: NA
V: TRBV7-8

DNA: TGTGCCAGCAGCTTAGGGACAGGGTTTAACTATGGCTACACCTTC
CDR3: CASSLGTGFNYGYTF
D: TRBD1
J: TRBJ1-2
size: NA
V: TRBV7-2

DNA: TGTGCCAGCAGCCCCGGGACAGGGTATGGCTACACCTTC
CDR3: CASSPGTGYGYTF
D: TRBD1
J: TRBJ1-2
size: NA
V: TRBV6-1

DNA: TGTGCCAGCAGCTTCGGGGGGGGGACGGGGATCATGAACACTGAAGCTTTCTTT
CDR3: CASSFGGGTGIMNTEAFF
D: NA
J: TRBJ1-1
size: NA
V: TRBV7-2

DNA: TGTGCCAGCAGTGGCGCGGCGGGACTAGCGGGGTACGAGCAGTACTTC
CDR3: CASSGAAGLAGYEQYF
D: TRBD2
J: TRBJ2-7
size: NA
V: TRBV2

DNA: TGTGCCAGCAGCCCCGGGGAAAACACCGGGGAGCTGTTTTTT
CDR3: CASSPGENTGELFF
D: NA
J: TRBJ2-2
size: NA
V: TRBV9

DNA: TGTGCCTGGAAGACAGATCCGAACACCGGGGAGCTGTTTTTT
CDR3: CAWKTDPNTGELFF
D: NA
J: TRBJ2-2
size: NA
V: TRBV30

DNA: TGTGCCAGCTCACCACCGGTCAGCTACGAGCAGTACTTC
CDR3: CASSPPVSYEQYF
D: NA
J: TRBJ2-7
size: once
V: TRBV18

DNA: TGTGCCAGCAGCTTACTGCGGGGCACCGGGGAGCTGTTTTTT
CDR3: CASSLLRGTGELFF
D: NA
J: TRBJ2-2
size: NA
V: TRBV7-3

DNA: TGTGCCAGCAGTCACCAGGGAAACTATGGCTACACCTTC
CDR3: CASSHQGNYGYTF
D: NA
J: TRBJ1-2
size: once
V: TRBV5-4

DNA: TGTGCCAGTTCGGGGTACCCCTACGAGCAGTACTTC
CDR3: CASSGYPYEQYF
D: NA
J: TRBJ2-7
size: NA
V: TRBV2

DNA: TGCGCCAGCAGCCCGACAGTCTCCTACGAGCAGTACTTC
CDR3: CASSPTVSYEQYF
D: NA
J: TRBJ2-7
size: NA
V: TRBV5-1

DNA: TGTGCCAGCCCAAAGGACAGGGGGCTCTACGAGCAGTACTTC
CDR3: CASPKDRGLYEQYF
D: TRBD1
J: TRBJ2-7
size: NA
V: TRBV6-4

DNA: TGTGCCAGCAGTTACTCGATTGGGGCCGGGAACTATGGCTACACCTTC
CDR3: CASSYSIGAGNYGYTF
D: NA
J: TRBJ1-2
size: NA
V: TRBV6-5

DNA: TGTGCCAGCAGCTTCGCCAGGCAAGAGACCCAGTACTTC
CDR3: CASSFARQETQYF
D: NA
J: TRBJ2-5
size: NA
V: TRBV7-2

DNA: TGTGCCAGTAGGTCCGGGGTCCTTGAATATGGCTACACCTTC
CDR3: CASRSGVLEYGYTF
D: NA
J: TRBJ1-2
size: NA
V: TRBV19

DNA: TGTGCCAGCAGTGAAGCCCCTTCTCGAGCGGGAGTTAGGGTTAGCTCCTACGAGCAGTACTTC
CDR3: CASSEAPSRAGVRVSSYEQYF
D: TRBD2
J: TRBJ2-7
size: NA
V: TRBV6-1

DNA: TGTGCCAGCAGCGTCGGGGGAGGGCCATACAATGAGCAGTTCTTC
CDR3: CASSVGGGPYNEQFF
D: TRBD2
J: TRBJ2-1
size: NA
V: TRBV9

DNA: TGTGCCAGCAGCTCCGGGACAGGGTTCACCGGGGAGCTGTTTTTT
CDR3: CASSSGTGFTGELFF
D: TRBD1
J: TRBJ2-2
size: NA
V: TRBV11-3

DNA: TGTGCCAGCAGAGGAGGGTCCTACAATGAGCAGTTCTTC
CDR3: CASRGGSYNEQFF
D: NA
J: TRBJ2-1
size: NA
V: TRBV28

DNA: TGCGCCAGCAGGCGGGGGCTGGATCCGGGCTCCTACGAGCAGTACTTC
CDR3: CASRRGLDPGSYEQYF
D: NA
J: TRBJ2-7
size: NA
V: TRBV5-1